This T cell receptor beta chain stems from a study of blood T cell repertoires in COVID-19. Overall study: Sources were T cells, B-cell-depleted T cells, or PBMCs; the material itself was cDNA or gDNA.

The CDR3 loop spans 15 amino acids. Trimming left V 10 bases short and J 1 base short, with 19 bases between. Clones were read by immunoSEQ multiplex PCR, and TCRdb kept only the in-frame ones, dropping some. Of around 300,000 clones listed, more than 85% are singletons. The sequencing input was peripheral blood. This sequence was found in a woman in her twenties or thirties with COVID-19, enrolled during active disease. The J gene is TRBJ1-1, the V gene TRBV23-1; D is perhaps TRBD1 (5 bases). TRBV23-1 is an open reading frame whose function is uncertain. CDR3 region: CANSPGIIANTEAFF. The CDR3 nucleotides are TGCGCCAACTCCCCAGGGATTATTGCGAACACTGAAGCTTTCTTT.